This TCR beta chain was sequenced in a study of a mutant IDH1 vaccine in newly diagnosed glioma. Time point given: week 47, end of study. All doses held 300 ug of mutant IDH1 20-mer peptide, with topical imiquimod. Assay used: immunoSEQ multiplex PCR; TCRdb lists only in-frame clones, some missing. In the table there are roughly 56,000 clones, roughly 76% of which are singletons. CDR1 and CDR2 from the germline V gene are SGHAT and FQNNGV. The length of the CDR3 is 16 residues. Unmatched junction bases numbered 11, after V lost 5 bases and J lost 5 bases. Comment on this clone: Its antigen is unknown.

Study-level results: Overall, 80% to 95% of patients had vaccine-induced immune responses.

The V and J genes are TRBV11-2 and TRBJ1-1; 10 bases map to TRBD1. Specimen: PBMCs, collected from a glioma patient whose treatment included an IDH1 peptide vaccine. The source of this sequence is a man aged 50 to 59 with glioma. This CDR3 reads CASSARKGQGRTEAFF. The CDR3 bases are TGTGCCAGCAGCGCCCGGAAGGGACAGGGGCGGACTGAAGCTTTCTTT.